This T cell receptor (beta chain) was documented in a study of T-cell reconstitution after alpha-beta-depleted transplantation in children. Study-level points and caveats: Reportedly, alpha-beta T cells present about two months post-transplant originated from several hundred expanded clones of graft origin.

CDR1 is DFQATT, CDR2 SNEGSKA, per germline (reference sequence). The CDR3 is 10 residues long. The ends were cut back, 5 bases at V and 8 bases at J, with 7 bases in the middle. This clonotype was recorded at least ten times. What it binds is not known. Unique molecular identifiers were used in preparing the TCRbeta library. A single record per CDR3 protein comes from TCRdb applying MiXCR to the PCR reads. The table records just over 950,000 distinct CDR3 sequences, 25% to 30% of them present only once. This chain joins TRBV20-1 and TRBJ2-1, with D uncertain. Sequencing was performed on PBMCs, mostly from graft donor cells, taken 360 days after TCRalphabeta/CD19-depleted stem cell transplant. The clonotype was recovered from a boy under three years old who had a stem cell transplant for SCID, so the T cells may come from the graft donor. CDR3 nucleotides: TGCAGTGCTGGCGACCATGAGCAGTTCTTC. Protein: CSAGDHEQFF.